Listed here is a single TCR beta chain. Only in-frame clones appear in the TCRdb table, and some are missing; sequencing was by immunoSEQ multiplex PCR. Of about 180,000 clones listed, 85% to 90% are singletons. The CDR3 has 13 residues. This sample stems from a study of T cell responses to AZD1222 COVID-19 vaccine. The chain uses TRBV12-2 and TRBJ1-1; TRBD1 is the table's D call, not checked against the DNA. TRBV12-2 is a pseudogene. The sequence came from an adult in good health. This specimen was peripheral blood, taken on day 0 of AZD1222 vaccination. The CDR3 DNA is TGTGCAAGTCGCTTAAGGGGCGGCACTGAAGCTTTCTTT. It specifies CASRLRGGTEAFF.